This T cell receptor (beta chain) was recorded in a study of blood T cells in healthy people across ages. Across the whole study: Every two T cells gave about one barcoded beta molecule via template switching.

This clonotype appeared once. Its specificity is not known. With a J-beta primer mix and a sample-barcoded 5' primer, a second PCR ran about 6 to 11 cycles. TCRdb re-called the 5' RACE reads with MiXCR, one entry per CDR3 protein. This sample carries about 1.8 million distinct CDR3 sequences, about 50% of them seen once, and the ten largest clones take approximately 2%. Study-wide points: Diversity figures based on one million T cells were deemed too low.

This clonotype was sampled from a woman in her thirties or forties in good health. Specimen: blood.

This chain's CDR3 is CASSEWIAGGPSDTQYF. DNA of the CDR3: TGTGCCAGCAGTGAATGGATAGCGGGAGGGCCCTCAGATACGCAGTATTTT. This chain uses TRBV6-1 with TRBJ2-3; 11 bases are a match to TRBD2. This CDR3 region has 17 residues. Per the germline V gene, CDR1 is MNHNS and CDR2 is SASEGT. V was clipped by 2 bases and J by 4 bases; unmatched bases: 8.